This TCR beta chain was sequenced during a study of cytomegalovirus exposure and HLA in healthy donors. General study findings and limits: Relative to the 666-donor mean, N-insertions were reportedly fewer in an Asian-associated ancestry cluster in a later analysis. Other equally common chains were less clonally expanded than HLA-associated TCR beta chains, a later analysis showed. V- and J-gene trimming in TCR beta was tied to a missense DCLRE1C variant by an analysis performed later.

PCR involved 60 Vbeta and 13 Jbeta primers. Repertoires were generated with immunoSEQ multiplex PCR, while TCRdb's copy carries only in-frame clones and drops some. Here the sample table reports more than 130,000 clones. The CDR3 has 16 residues. Trimming left V 5 bases short and J 0 bases short, with 14 bases between. Looked up from germline, CDR1 is SGDLS and CDR2 is YYNGEE. To note about this clone: The antigen remains unidentified.

The chain combines TRBV9 with TRBJ2-2, with D unclear. The sample comprised PBMCs. This TCR came from a man aged 40-55 years in good health and CMV-seronegative. CDR3 sequence reads: CASSRGINANTGELFF. CDR3 nucleotides: TGTGCCAGCAGTCGAGGCATAAACGCGAACACCGGGGAGCTGTTTTTT.